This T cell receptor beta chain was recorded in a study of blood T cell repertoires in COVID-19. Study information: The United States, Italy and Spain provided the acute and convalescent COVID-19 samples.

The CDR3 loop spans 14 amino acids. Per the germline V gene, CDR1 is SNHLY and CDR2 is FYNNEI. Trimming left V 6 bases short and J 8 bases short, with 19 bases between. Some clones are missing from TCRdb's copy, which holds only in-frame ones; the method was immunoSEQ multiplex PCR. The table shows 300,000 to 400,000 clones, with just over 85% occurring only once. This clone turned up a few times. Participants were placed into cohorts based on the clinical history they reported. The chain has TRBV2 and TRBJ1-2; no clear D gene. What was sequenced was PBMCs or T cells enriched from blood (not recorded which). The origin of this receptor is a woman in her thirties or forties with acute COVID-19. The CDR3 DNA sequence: TGTGCCAGCAGAACCGGGCCCGCGGGCGAGGGCTACACCTTC. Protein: CASRTGPAGEGYTF.